This T cell receptor beta chain appears in the sequencing data of a study of blood T cell repertoires in COVID-19. V shed 4 bases and J 7 bases; nucleotides not matched to a gene: 6. The germline CDR1 and CDR2 sequences are LGHNA and YNFKEQ. This CDR3 region has 13 residues. Libraries were prepared by immunoSEQ multiplex PCR; TCRdb keeps only in-frame clonotypes and omits some of them. Counted here are around 300,000 clones, 70% to 90% occurring once; the ten biggest clones make up approximately 1.6%. This sequence originates from a woman in her twenties or thirties with COVID-19, enrolled during active disease. Sequencing input: peripheral blood. V usage is TRBV4-2 and J usage is TRBJ1-2, with 7 positions matching TRBD1. In DNA form, the CDR3 reads TGTGCCAGCAGCCGTGACAGGGTCCGTGGCTACACCTTC. Encoded protein: CASSRDRVRGYTF.